These T cell receptor beta chains were read from a single sample in a study of graft-versus-host responses after intestinal transplantation. Assay used: immunoSEQ multiplex PCR; TCRdb lists only in-frame clones, some missing. The sample comprises some 45,000 clones, about 91% of which are singletons, and around 4.8% rests with the top ten. The sample in question was PBMCs, obtained 524 days after transplant. The receptor source for this set is a human patient who received an intestinal transplant, so some T cells may come from the graft donor. CDR3s include the opening cysteine and the closing phenylalanine or tryptophan. A D gene is named only where the DNA matches it firmly. A row's size may be missing; if present it is once, few, many or a size class.

d_call: NA; j_call: TRBJ2-7; cdr3_length: 16; clone_size: few; v_call: TRBV2; cdr3_aa: CASSVIGRLVRYEQYF; cdr3_nt: TGTGCCAGCAGTGTTATTGGGAGACTGGTTCGGTACGAGCAGTACTTC
d_call: TRBD2; j_call: TRBJ2-7; cdr3_length: 15; clone_size: NA; v_call: TRBV6-1; cdr3_aa: CASSEEPSGPYEQYF; cdr3_nt: TGTGCCAGCAGTGAAGAGCCTAGCGGACCATACGAGCAGTACTTC
d_call: NA; j_call: TRBJ1-1; cdr3_length: 14; clone_size: few; v_call: TRBV18; cdr3_aa: CASCRDTMNTEAFF; cdr3_nt: TGTGCCAGCTGTCGGGACACCATGAACACTGAAGCTTTCTTT
d_call: NA; j_call: TRBJ2-1; cdr3_length: 13; clone_size: NA; v_call: TRBV5-3; cdr3_aa: CASGDTVYNEQFF; cdr3_nt: TGTGCCAGCGGGGACACGGTATACAATGAGCAGTTCTTC
d_call: NA; j_call: TRBJ1-1; cdr3_length: 12; clone_size: NA; v_call: TRBV15; cdr3_aa: CATSRDRVAAFF; cdr3_nt: TGTGCCACCAGCAGAGACAGGGTAGCAGCTTTCTTT
d_call: NA; j_call: TRBJ2-4; cdr3_length: 14; clone_size: once; v_call: TRBV6-5; cdr3_aa: CASSQVGAKNIQYF; cdr3_nt: TGTGCCAGCAGTCAAGTAGGAGCCAAAAACATTCAGTACTTC
d_call: TRBD1; j_call: TRBJ2-7; cdr3_length: 12; clone_size: NA; v_call: TRBV19; cdr3_aa: CASGTGTYEQYF; cdr3_nt: TGTGCCAGTGGGACAGGTACCTACGAGCAGTACTTC
d_call: TRBD1; j_call: TRBJ1-2; cdr3_length: 15; clone_size: NA; v_call: TRBV5-4; cdr3_aa: CASSQEPGGVYGYTF; cdr3_nt: TGTGCCAGCAGCCAAGAACCAGGGGGCGTCTATGGCTACACCTTC
d_call: TRBD2; j_call: TRBJ2-3; cdr3_length: 19; clone_size: NA; v_call: TRBV19; cdr3_aa: CAIALELAGALYGTDTQYF; cdr3_nt: TGTGCCATCGCGTTGGAACTAGCGGGAGCGCTGTACGGCACAGATACGCAGTATTTT
d_call: NA; j_call: TRBJ2-1; cdr3_length: 13; clone_size: NA; v_call: TRBV15; cdr3_aa: CATSRAGYNEQFF; cdr3_nt: TGTGCCACCAGCAGGGCCGGGTACAATGAGCAGTTCTTC
d_call: NA; j_call: TRBJ2-1; cdr3_length: 11; clone_size: NA; v_call: TRBV28; cdr3_aa: CASSSLASQFF; cdr3_nt: TGTGCCAGCAGTTCTCTAGCGAGCCAGTTCTTC
d_call: NA; j_call: TRBJ2-7; cdr3_length: 14; clone_size: NA; v_call: TRBV6-1; cdr3_aa: CASSPRSVGYGQYF; cdr3_nt: TGTGCCAGCAGCCCCCGTTCAGTAGGGTACGGGCAGTACTTC
d_call: NA; j_call: TRBJ1-5; cdr3_length: 15; clone_size: NA; v_call: TRBV5-6; cdr3_aa: CASSSQTEGNQPQHF; cdr3_nt: TGTGCCAGCAGCTCCCAAACAGAGGGGAATCAGCCCCAGCATTTT
d_call: NA; j_call: TRBJ1-1; cdr3_length: 14; clone_size: few; v_call: TRBV5-4; cdr3_aa: CASSLDHSNTEAFF; cdr3_nt: TGTGCCAGCAGCTTGGACCACAGTAACACTGAAGCTTTCTTT
d_call: NA; j_call: TRBJ2-5; cdr3_length: 11; clone_size: NA; v_call: TRBV2; cdr3_aa: CASSAFGTQYF; cdr3_nt: TGTGCCAGCAGCGCCTTCGGGACCCAGTACTTC
d_call: NA; j_call: TRBJ2-1; cdr3_length: 13; clone_size: NA; v_call: TRBV7-2; cdr3_aa: CASSLAFMDEQFF; cdr3_nt: TGTGCCAGCAGCTTAGCGTTTATGGATGAGCAGTTCTTC
d_call: NA; j_call: TRBJ1-2; cdr3_length: 13; clone_size: NA; v_call: TRBV28; cdr3_aa: CAGSQRGTGGYTF; cdr3_nt: TGTGCCGGCAGCCAGAGGGGTACGGGTGGCTACACCTTC
d_call: NA; j_call: TRBJ2-3; cdr3_length: 16; clone_size: NA; v_call: TRBV18; cdr3_aa: CASSPGGAGSTDTQYF; cdr3_nt: TGTGCCAGCTCACCCGGCGGGGCTGGTAGCACAGATACGCAGTATTTT
d_call: TRBD1; j_call: TRBJ1-5; cdr3_length: 15; clone_size: NA; v_call: TRBV7-2; cdr3_aa: CASSLDRGWNQPQHF; cdr3_nt: TGTGCCAGCAGCCTTGACAGGGGGTGGAATCAGCCCCAGCATTTT
d_call: NA; j_call: TRBJ2-3; cdr3_length: 15; clone_size: NA; v_call: TRBV7-9; cdr3_aa: CASSLAEVSTDTQYF; cdr3_nt: TGTGCCAGCAGCTTAGCAGAGGTTAGCACAGATACGCAGTATTTT
d_call: TRBD1; j_call: TRBJ2-2; cdr3_length: 15; clone_size: NA; v_call: TRBV7-3; cdr3_aa: CASSWAGGNTGELFF; cdr3_nt: TGTGCCAGCAGCTGGGCAGGGGGGAACACCGGGGAGCTGTTTTTT
d_call: NA; j_call: TRBJ2-3; cdr3_length: 16; clone_size: NA; v_call: TRBV5-1; cdr3_aa: CASSLAVDRLTDTQYF; cdr3_nt: TGCGCCAGCAGCTTGGCCGTTGACAGACTCACAGATACGCAGTATTTT
d_call: TRBD1; j_call: TRBJ1-2; cdr3_length: 15; clone_size: NA; v_call: TRBV25-1; cdr3_aa: CASSVTSTGGDGYTF; cdr3_nt: TGTGCCAGCAGTGTTACCTCCACAGGGGGTGACGGCTACACCTTC
d_call: TRBD1; j_call: TRBJ1-4; cdr3_length: 18; clone_size: NA; v_call: TRBV6-1; cdr3_aa: CASSEWDRGLVEGEKLFF; cdr3_nt: TGTGCCAGCAGTGAATGGGACAGGGGTCTCGTAGAAGGCGAAAAACTGTTTTTT
d_call: NA; j_call: TRBJ1-1; cdr3_length: 15; clone_size: once; v_call: TRBV10-2; cdr3_aa: CASSESALGNTEAFF; cdr3_nt: TGCGCCAGCAGTGAGTCCGCCCTGGGTAACACTGAAGCTTTCTTT
d_call: TRBD2; j_call: TRBJ2-3; cdr3_length: 19; clone_size: NA; v_call: TRBV4-1; cdr3_aa: CASSQAGGGSPQIADTQYF; cdr3_nt: TGCGCCAGCAGCCAGGCGGGGGGCGGGAGTCCACAAATCGCAGATACGCAGTATTTT
d_call: TRBD2; j_call: TRBJ2-1; cdr3_length: 16; clone_size: NA; v_call: TRBV6-4; cdr3_aa: CASSDSVAGGLNEQFF; cdr3_nt: TGTGCCAGCAGTGACTCTGTAGCGGGAGGGCTCAATGAGCAGTTCTTC
d_call: NA; j_call: TRBJ2-2; cdr3_length: 14; clone_size: NA; v_call: TRBV5-4; cdr3_aa: CASSLNENTGELFF; cdr3_nt: TGTGCCAGCAGCTTAAACGAGAACACCGGGGAGCTGTTTTTT
d_call: NA; j_call: TRBJ2-5; cdr3_length: 15; clone_size: NA; v_call: TRBV6-5; cdr3_aa: CASSSDRDPLKTQYF; cdr3_nt: TGTGCCAGCAGTTCCGACCGGGACCCCCTGAAGACCCAGTACTTC